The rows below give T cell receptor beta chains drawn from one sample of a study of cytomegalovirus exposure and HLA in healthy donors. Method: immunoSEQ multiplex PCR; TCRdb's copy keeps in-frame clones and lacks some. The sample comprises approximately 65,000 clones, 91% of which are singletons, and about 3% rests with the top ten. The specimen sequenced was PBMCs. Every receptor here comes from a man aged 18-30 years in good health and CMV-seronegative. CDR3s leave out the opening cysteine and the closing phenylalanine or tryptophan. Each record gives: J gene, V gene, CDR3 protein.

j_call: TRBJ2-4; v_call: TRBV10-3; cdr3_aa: AISGTGLGTSGKNIQY
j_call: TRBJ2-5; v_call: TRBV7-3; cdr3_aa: ASSVTSGSWETQY
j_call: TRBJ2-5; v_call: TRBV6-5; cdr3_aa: ASSYVGMAGETQY
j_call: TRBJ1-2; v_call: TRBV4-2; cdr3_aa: ASSHLPRQGPVSISAEYGYT
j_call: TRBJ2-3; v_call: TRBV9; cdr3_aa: ASSVGTSGRRPTSTDTQY
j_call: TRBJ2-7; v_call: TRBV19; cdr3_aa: ASSIANFRTGGTYEQY
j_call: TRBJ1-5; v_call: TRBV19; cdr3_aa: ASSSRGVTSNQPQH
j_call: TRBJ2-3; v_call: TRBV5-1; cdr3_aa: ASSLDHASYTQY
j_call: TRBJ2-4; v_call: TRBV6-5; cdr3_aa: ASTSGSHKNIQY
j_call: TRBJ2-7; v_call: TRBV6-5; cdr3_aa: ASSYSHPGSYEQY
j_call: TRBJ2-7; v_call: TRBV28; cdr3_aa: ASSLPADFSKY
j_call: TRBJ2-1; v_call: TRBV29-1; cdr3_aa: SVKGQGNNEQF
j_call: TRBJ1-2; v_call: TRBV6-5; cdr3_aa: ASSWQGIGYGYT
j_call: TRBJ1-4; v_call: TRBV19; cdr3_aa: ASSQTLRLNEKLF
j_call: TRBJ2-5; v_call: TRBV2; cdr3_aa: ASRAKEAGQETQY
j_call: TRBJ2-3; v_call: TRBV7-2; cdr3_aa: ASSVGEGGRTDTQY
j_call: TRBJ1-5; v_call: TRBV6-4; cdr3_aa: ASTQGNQPQH
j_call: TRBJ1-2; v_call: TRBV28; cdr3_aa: ASGSDRGYGYT
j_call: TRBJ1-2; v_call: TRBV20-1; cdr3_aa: SARRTDGYT
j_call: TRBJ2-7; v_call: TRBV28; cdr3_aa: ASILGGGRSYEQY